The clone carrying this TCR beta chain was counted a few times. This sample is part of a study of chemoradiotherapy in HPV16-positive cancers. Over chemoradiotherapy, repertoires were sampled more than once. This CDR3 is built from 13 residues. Germline-derived CDR1 and CDR2 are SQVTM and ANQGSEA. J lost 4 bases, V lost 7 bases, and 6 bases had no gene match. TCRdb's copy holds only in-frame clones and misses some; the assay was immunoSEQ multiplex PCR. The sample holds more than 2,000 clones; roughly 80% are singletons and the top ten take around 4.4%. This receptor was obtained from a human donor with HPV-associated anogenital cancer. The source material was tumor tissue, sampled from a patient who underwent chemoradiotherapy. This sequence joins TRBV29-1 and TRBJ2-7; 11 bases line up with TRBD1. In DNA, the CDR3 is TGCAGCGGTATCGGGACAGGGGGTTACGAGCAGTACTTC. This gives the protein CSGIGTGGYEQYF.